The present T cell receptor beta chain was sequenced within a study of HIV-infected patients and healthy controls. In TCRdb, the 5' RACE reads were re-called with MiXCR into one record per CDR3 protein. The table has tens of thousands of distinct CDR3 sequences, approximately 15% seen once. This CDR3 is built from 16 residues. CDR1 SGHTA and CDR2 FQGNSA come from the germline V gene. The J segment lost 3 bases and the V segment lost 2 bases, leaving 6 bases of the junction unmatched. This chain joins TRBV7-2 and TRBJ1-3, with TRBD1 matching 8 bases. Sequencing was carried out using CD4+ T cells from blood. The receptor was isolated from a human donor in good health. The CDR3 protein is CASSLQGAHLGNTIYF. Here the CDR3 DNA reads TGTGCCAGCAGCTTACAGGGGGCGCATCTTGGAAACACCATATATTTT.